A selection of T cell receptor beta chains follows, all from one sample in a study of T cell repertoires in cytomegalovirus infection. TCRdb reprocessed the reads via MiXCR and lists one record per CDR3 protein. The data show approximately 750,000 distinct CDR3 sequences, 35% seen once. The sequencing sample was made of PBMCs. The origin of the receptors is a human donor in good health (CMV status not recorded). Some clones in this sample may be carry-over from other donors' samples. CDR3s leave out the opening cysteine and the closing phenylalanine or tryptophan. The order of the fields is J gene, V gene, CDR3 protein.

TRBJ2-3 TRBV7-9 ASSLRGEGDTQY
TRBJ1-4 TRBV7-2 ASSPGTAYNEKLF
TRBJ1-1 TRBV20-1 SARDPPGGVNTEAF
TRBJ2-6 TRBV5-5 ASSLDTFRSGANVLT
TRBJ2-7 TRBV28 ASSLSRFGHSYEQY
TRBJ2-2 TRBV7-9 ASSLPHYEGLLGGDTGELF
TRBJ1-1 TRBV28 ASRPIRTGLTEAF
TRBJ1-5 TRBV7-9 ASTRDRGVGEEPQH
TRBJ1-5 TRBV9 ASSGGKYSNQPQH
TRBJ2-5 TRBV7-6 ASSLTDDSWGETQY
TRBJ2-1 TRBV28 ASSFKQPGLAEPFDNEQF
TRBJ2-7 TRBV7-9 ASSLGQGRNDEQY
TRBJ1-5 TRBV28 ATLGRGRVYQPQH
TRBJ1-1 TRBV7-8 ASSFGGRGLISTEAF
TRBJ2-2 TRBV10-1 ASSVAGGTGELF
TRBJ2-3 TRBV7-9 ASSPAAGRAADTQY
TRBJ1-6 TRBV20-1 SAGPGGASGVALH
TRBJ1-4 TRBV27 ASSLWGGSEKLF
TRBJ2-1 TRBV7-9 ASSLGGGLVGTEQF
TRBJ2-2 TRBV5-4 ASSPQRGTLNTGELF
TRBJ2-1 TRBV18 ASSPPPGGNEQF
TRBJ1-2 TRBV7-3 ASGQGGNGYGYT
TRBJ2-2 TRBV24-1 ATSIRENPGELF
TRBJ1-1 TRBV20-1 SARVPDRTTEAF
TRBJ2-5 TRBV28 ASRGGRAVPGETQY
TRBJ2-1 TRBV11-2 ASSLEPGTYNEQF
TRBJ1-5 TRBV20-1 SARVMGAGINQPQH
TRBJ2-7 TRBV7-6 ASSLSPGQIFYEQY
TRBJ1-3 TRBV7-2 ASTDEGGEFRNTIY
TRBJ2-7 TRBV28 ASRLTPGPYEQY
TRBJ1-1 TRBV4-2 ASSPTGDMNTEAF
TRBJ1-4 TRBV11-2 ASSLERTVTNEKLF
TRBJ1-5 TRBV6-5 ASGIFPGRNQPQH
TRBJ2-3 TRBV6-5 ASSTRNGYSTDTQY
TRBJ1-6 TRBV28 ASSFSFGFYNSPLH
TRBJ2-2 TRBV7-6 ASSRPGDTGELF
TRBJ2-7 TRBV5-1 ASSTTGGEIYEQY
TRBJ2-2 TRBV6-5 ASSYVGFENTGELF
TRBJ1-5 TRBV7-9 ASSLGGNGNQPQH
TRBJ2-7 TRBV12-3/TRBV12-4 ASSRGGGPSYEQY
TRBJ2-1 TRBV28 ASSFIGGRINNEQF
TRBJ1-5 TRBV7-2 ASSLGGGWVQPQH
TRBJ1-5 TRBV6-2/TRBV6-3 ASSYTNSNQPQH
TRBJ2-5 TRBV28 ASGGRGWETQY
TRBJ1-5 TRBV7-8 ASSPVTGLSNQPQH
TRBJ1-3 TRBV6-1 ASREGAIY
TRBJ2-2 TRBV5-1 ASSLFSNTGELF
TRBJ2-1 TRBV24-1 ATSDVYNEQF
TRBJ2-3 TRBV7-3 ASSLTPGGGDTQY
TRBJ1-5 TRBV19 ASSFKRTGSMGQPQH
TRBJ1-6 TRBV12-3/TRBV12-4 ASSPQGSSSPLH
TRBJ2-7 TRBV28 ASIKTGSSYEQY
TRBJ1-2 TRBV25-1 ASSSIGPSEGYT
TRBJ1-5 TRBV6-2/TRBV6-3 ASSSTRGLLGQPQH
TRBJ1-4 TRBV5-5 ATRERFSEKLF
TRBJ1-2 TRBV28 ASSPTGQVRRYYGYT
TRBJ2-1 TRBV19 ASSARLGEQF
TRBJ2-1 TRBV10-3 AISMQTQERYNEQF
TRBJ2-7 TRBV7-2 ASSLYQGAGYEQY